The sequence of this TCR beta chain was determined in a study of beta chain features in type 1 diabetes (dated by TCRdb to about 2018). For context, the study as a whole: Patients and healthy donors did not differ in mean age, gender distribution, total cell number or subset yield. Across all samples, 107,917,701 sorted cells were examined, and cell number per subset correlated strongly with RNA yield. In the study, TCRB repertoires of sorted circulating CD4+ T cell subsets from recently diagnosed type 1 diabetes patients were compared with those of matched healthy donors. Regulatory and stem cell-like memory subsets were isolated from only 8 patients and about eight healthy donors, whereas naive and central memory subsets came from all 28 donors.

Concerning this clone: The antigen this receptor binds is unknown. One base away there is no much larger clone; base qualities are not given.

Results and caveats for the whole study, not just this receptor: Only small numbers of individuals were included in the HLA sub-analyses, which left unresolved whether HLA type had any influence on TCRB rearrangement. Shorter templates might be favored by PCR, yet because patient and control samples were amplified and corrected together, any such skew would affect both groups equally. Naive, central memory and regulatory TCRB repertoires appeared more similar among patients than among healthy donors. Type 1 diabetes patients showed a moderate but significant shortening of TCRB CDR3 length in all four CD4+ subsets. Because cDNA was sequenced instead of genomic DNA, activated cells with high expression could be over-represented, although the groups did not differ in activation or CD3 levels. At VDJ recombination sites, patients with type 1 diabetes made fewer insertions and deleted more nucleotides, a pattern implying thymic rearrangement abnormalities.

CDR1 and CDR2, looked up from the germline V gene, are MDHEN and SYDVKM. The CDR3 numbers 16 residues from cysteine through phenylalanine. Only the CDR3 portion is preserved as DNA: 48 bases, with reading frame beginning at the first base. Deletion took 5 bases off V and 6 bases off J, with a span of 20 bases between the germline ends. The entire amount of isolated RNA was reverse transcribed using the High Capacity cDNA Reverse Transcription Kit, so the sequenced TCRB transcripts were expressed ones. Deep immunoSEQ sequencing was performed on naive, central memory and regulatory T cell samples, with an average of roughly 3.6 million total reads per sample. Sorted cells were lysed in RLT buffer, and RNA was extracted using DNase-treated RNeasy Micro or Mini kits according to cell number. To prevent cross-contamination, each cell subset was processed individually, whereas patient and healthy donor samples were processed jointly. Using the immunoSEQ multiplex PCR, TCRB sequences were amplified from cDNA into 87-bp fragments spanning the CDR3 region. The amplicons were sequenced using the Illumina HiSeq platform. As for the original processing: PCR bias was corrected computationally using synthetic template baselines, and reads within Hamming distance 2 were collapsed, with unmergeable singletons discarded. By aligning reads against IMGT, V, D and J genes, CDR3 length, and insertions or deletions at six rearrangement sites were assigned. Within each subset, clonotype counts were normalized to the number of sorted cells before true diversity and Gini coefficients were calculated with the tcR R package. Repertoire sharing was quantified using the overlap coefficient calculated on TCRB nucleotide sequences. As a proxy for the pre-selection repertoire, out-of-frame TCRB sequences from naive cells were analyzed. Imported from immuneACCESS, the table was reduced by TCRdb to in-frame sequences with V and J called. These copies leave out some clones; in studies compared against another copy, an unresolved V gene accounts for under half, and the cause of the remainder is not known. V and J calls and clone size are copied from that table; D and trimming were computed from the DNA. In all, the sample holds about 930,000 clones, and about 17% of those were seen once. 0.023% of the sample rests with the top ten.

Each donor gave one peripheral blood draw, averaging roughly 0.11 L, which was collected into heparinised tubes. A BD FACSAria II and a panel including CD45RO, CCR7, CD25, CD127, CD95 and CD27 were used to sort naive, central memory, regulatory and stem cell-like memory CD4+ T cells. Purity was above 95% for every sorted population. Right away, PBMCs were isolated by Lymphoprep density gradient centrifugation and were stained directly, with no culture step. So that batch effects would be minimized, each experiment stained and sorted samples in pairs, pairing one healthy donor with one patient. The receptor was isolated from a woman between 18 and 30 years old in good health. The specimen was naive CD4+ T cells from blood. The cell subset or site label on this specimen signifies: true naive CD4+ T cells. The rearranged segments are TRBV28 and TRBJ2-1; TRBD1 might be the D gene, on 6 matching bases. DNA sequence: TGTGCCAGCAGTCCATGGGACATTTGGGTATCCAATGAGCAGTTCTTC. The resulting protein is CASSPWDIWVSNEQFF.